Following are 5 T cell receptor beta chains from one sample sequenced in a study of T cell responses to AZD1222 COVID-19 vaccine. Libraries were prepared by immunoSEQ multiplex PCR; TCRdb keeps only in-frame clonotypes and omits some of them. The table shows roughly 150,000 clones, with around 94% occurring only once. The specimen was peripheral blood, collected 28 days after the second AZD1222 dose. The receptor set was obtained from an adult who received the AZD1222 COVID-19 vaccine.

This chain links TRBV7-3 with TRBJ2-1; D gene unclear. CDR3 length: 12 amino acids. Trimming took off 5 bases at V and 5 bases at J, with 7 bases between the two ends. The germline V gene encodes CDR1 SGHTA and CDR2 FQGTGA. DNA of the CDR3: TGTGCCAGCAGCGCCGACGACAATGAGCAGTTCTTC. This sequence encodes CASSADDNEQFF.

The V call is TRBV19, the J call TRBJ2-1; 12 positions match TRBD1. The junction had 12 bases not matched to a gene; V was cut back by 4 bases and J by 8 bases. This CDR3 contains 17 residues. Germline CDR1 reads LNHDA; CDR2 reads SQIVND (reference sequence). The CDR3 nucleotides read TGTGCCAGTAGTACAACACCGGGACAGGGGGCGCGCGATGAGCAGTTCTTC. As protein: CASSTTPGQGARDEQFF.

J is TRBJ2-1 and V is TRBV4-3, with 11 bases matching TRBD1. J was trimmed by 4 bases and V by 2 bases; bases with no gene match: 10. Germline V lookup: CDR1 LGHNA, CDR2 YSLEER. This CDR3 contains 18 residues. The DNA for the CDR3 is TGCGCCAGCAGCCAACAAAGTACTGGACAGGGGGCTTACAATGAGCAGTTCTTC. The encoded protein is CASSQQSTGQGAYNEQFF.

The chain joins TRBV28 to TRBJ1-1, with TRBD1 as a possible D gene (5 bases). Trimming removed 2 bases from V and 11 bases from J, with 12 bases in between. CDR3 length: 12 amino acids. CDR1 is MDHEN and CDR2 is SYDVKM in the germline V gene. The CDR3 DNA is TGTGCCAGCAGTTTAGTGGGGCGCGCCGCTTTCTTT. Protein: CASSLVGRAAFF.

The genes are TRBV5-5 and TRBJ2-2; weak D call: TRBD1 (6 bases). Germline CDR1 reads SGHKS; CDR2 reads YYEKEE (reference sequence). The CDR3 has 15 amino acids. The ends were cut back, 6 bases at V and 5 bases at J, with 17 bases in the middle. CDR3 nucleotides: TGTGCCAGCATGTACTTCGGCCAGGGGACCGGGGAGCTGTTTTTT. Its translation is CASMYFGQGTGELFF.